The TCR beta chain under discussion was sequenced for a study of T cell clonality in common variable immunodeficiency (dated by TCRdb to the mid-2010s). Study-wide conclusions, independent of this receptor: Healthy controls shared more TCRbeta clones with each other than CVID subjects shared among themselves (p < 0.0001). Even though DNA input was the same, control samples had an average of about 80,000 unique sequences each, compared with roughly 30,000 in CVID samples. Correlations of repertoire features with clinical complications were constrained by heterogeneity among patients within the CVID cohort. Compared with healthy controls, CVID subjects showed increased TCRbeta clonality (t-test p = 0.018), a feature most characteristic of about a third of subjects. Reportedly, TCRbeta sequences from CVID had fewer deletions and N-nucleotide insertions, and highly modified clones with 13 or more V deletions were absent from CVID. The authors noted that sequencing repertoires of T cell subpopulations would be needed to clarify what caused the increased clonality in CVID.

This clone showed up just a few times. Its cognate antigen has yet to be identified. The read falls 3 residues short of the CDR3 end, and the missing part is taken from the germline J gene. For sequencing input, CVID and control samples contributed equivalent amounts of genomic DNA. For every sample, a 60 bp segment covering the rearranged TCRbeta CDR3 region was amplified and then sequenced. TCRbeta amplification used the immunoSEQ assay, a bias-corrected multiplex PCR with high-throughput sequencing. Under the source paper's analysis protocol: Every unique nucleotide sequence was considered a clone and was annotated with V, D and J genes, copy number and frequency. Sequences were labeled productive if in frame, and non-productive if out of frame or containing stop codons. Clonality was calculated from Shannon's entropy as previously described. Mean CDR3 Kyte-Doolittle hydropathy was derived from the predicted amino acid sequences of productive clones. Scaled V gene usage was hierarchically clustered using Manhattan distance and complete linkage with the R hclust function. Clone sharing by CDR3 amino acid sequence was assessed by resampling 12 repertoires per group over 100 rounds. Repertoires were searched for roughly 70 published EBV-specific and around 230 published CMV-specific TCRbeta sequences. After a couple of CVID samples that produced fewer than 10,000 sequences were dropped from the analysis, 35 to 45 CVID repertoires remained. TCRdb mirrors the immuneACCESS table, restricted to in-frame sequences. Some clones are absent from its copies; in checked studies, under half trace to an unresolved V gene, and the reason for the others is unknown. V and J calls and clone size are given by that table; D and trimming were obtained from the DNA. For this sample the table reports around 19,000 clones, with no clone seen just once. Under 3% of the sample lies in the top ten.

Diagnosis of CVID followed standard criteria, namely serum IgG, IgA and/or IgM below the normal range together with specific antibody deficiency. There were around 45 subjects in the CVID group (roughly 30 male and 15 female), ranging in age from roughly 9 to 65 years, with a mean age of around 39. Most of the CVID patients and most of the healthy controls were of Caucasian heritage. Replacement immunoglobulin therapy had been administered to all CVID subjects for at least one year at the time of study participation. At the time of blood collection, no CVID subject was ill or was being treated with immunomodulatory or immunosuppressive medication. From each donor, roughly 5 to 8.5 ml of heparinized peripheral whole blood was collected. Genomic DNA from adults with common variable immune deficiency (CVID) and from healthy adult controls was used for sequencing of TCRbeta CDR3 repertoires. Diluted blood was subjected to density centrifugation over Hypaque 1077 or Ficoll-Paque for isolation of peripheral blood mononuclear cells. Unsorted mononuclear cells served as the source of genomic DNA, which was extracted either by Qiagen column purification or by a centrifugation-based method.

The CDR1 and CDR2 encoded by the germline V gene (reference sequence) are LNHDA and SQIVND. Relative to germline, V is 6 bases shorter and J is 2 bases shorter, with 15 bases between their ends. The CDR3 spans 15 residues, from the cysteine through the phenylalanine. The 36 bases shown cover part of the CDR3, and their frame starts at base 1. The sequenced sample was peripheral blood mononuclear cells. This clonotype originated in a human donor with common variable immunodeficiency. Recombination joined TRBV19 with TRBJ2-3, with TRBD1 perhaps the D gene, on 6 matching bases. The CDR3 amino acid sequence is: CASRKVDSPTDTQYF. The CDR3 bases that were read are TGTGCCAGTAGGAAGGTGGACAGCCCCACAGATACG.